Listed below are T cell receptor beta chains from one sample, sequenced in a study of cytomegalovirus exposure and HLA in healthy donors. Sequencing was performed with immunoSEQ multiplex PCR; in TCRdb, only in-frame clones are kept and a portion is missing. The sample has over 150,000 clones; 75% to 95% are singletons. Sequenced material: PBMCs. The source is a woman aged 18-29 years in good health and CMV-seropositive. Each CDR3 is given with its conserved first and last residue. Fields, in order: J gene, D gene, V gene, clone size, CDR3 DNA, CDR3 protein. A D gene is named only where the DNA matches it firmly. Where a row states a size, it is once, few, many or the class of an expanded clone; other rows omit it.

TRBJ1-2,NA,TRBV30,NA,TGTGCCTGGAGCGGACAGCAGTTTGATGGCTACACCTTC,CAWSGQQFDGYTF
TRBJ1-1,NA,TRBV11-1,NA,TGTGCCAGCACCCTGGGGCTGTCGAACACTGAAGCTTTCTTT,CASTLGLSNTEAFF
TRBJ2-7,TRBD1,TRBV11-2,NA,TGTGCCAGCAGCTCGGGACAGGGGGTTTTCTCCTACGAGCAGTACTTC,CASSSGQGVFSYEQYF
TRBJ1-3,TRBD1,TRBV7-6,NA,TGTGCCAGCAGCTTAGCCTGGACAGGGCCCTCTGGAAACACCATATATTTT,CASSLAWTGPSGNTIYF
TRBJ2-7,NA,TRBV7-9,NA,TGTGCCAGCAGCCCGTCGGAGAAAGCCTACGAGCAGTACTTC,CASSPSEKAYEQYF
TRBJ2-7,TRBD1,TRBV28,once,TGTGCCAGCAGTTCTACCGGGACAGGGAGCGAGCAGTACTTC,CASSSTGTGSEQYF
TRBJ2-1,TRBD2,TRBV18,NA,TGTGCCAGCTCACCAACGGGACTAGCGGGAGGCAATGAGCAGTTCTTC,CASSPTGLAGGNEQFF
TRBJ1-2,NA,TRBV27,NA,TGTGCCAGCAGTTTATCGTCGGGTTGGTCCTATGGCTACACCTTC,CASSLSSGWSYGYTF
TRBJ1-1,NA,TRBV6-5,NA,TGTGCCAGCAGATCCGACAGGAACACTGAAGCTTTCTTT,CASRSDRNTEAFF
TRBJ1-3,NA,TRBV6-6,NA,TGTGCCAGCAGTTACGGGGGGGGCACTGGAAACACCATATATTTT,CASSYGGGTGNTIYF
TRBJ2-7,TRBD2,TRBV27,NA,TGTGCCAGCAGTTTCCTAGCGGGAGGGGACGAGCAGTACTTC,CASSFLAGGDEQYF
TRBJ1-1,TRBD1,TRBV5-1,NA,TGCGCCAGCAGCCGTACGACAGGGTACACTGAAGCTTTCTTT,CASSRTTGYTEAFF
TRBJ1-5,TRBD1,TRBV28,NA,TGTGCCAGCGGGGACAGGCGGAGATATAGCAATCAGCCCCAGCATTTT,CASGDRRRYSNQPQHF
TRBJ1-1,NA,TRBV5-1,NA,TGCGCCAGCAGACAAGGAGGGGACACTGAAGCTTTCTTT,CASRQGGDTEAFF
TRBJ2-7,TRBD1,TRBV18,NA,TGTGCCAGCTCACCGCTGGGACAGGGAGAATACGAGCAGTACTTC,CASSPLGQGEYEQYF
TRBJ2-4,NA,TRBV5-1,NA,TGCGCCAGCAGCCTGGGGCCCCAATTGGACATAACGGACATTCAGTACTTC,CASSLGPQLDITDIQYF
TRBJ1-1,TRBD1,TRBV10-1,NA,TGCGCCAGCAGGGAAGATCCGCTCGACAGGGACGAATCGGAAGCTTTCTTT,CASREDPLDRDESEAFF
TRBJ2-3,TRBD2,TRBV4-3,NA,TGCGCCAGCAGCCAAGATACCTCTAGCGGGAGGACAGATACGCAGTATTTT,CASSQDTSSGRTDTQYF
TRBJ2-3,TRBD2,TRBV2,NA,TGTGCCAGCAGGAACCCGACCCGGCTAGCGGGGGGTTTAGATACGCAGTATTTT,CASRNPTRLAGGLDTQYF
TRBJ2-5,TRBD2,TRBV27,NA,TGTGCCAGCAGTTTGGGGACTAGCGGGAGTAAACGAGAGACCCAGTACTTC,CASSLGTSGSKRETQYF
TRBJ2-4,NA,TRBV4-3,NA,TGCGCCAGCAGCCAAGACTCAGCCAAAAACATTCAGTACTTC,CASSQDSAKNIQYF
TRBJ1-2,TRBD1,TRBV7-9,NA,TGTGCCAGCAGCCCTCCCGGGGCAGGGGGCTATGGCTACACCTTC,CASSPPGAGGYGYTF
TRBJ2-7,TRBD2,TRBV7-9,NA,TGTGCCAGCAGCCCCGGGGGGAGCTACGAGCAGTACTTC,CASSPGGSYEQYF
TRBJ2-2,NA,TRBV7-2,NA,TGTGCCAGCAGCTTAAACCCAGGGGCTAACACCGGGGAGCTGTTTTTT,CASSLNPGANTGELFF
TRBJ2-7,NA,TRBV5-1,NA,TGCGCCAGCAGCTTGGTAGCTGGGGCCTCCGAGCAGTACTTC,CASSLVAGASEQYF
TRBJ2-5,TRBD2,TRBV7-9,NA,TGTGCCAGCAGCTTAGACTGGGGGGGGCAAGAGACCCAGTACTTC,CASSLDWGGQETQYF
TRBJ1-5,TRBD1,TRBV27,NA,TGTGCCAGCAGTCACTACCCGGACAGGGGGCAAAGCAATCAGCCCCAGCATTTT,CASSHYPDRGQSNQPQHF
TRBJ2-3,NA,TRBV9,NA,TGTGCCAGCAGCGCCAGGGGGGTCAGCACAGATACGCAGTATTTT,CASSARGVSTDTQYF
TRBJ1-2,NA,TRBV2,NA,TGTGCCAGCAGTGACGAGGCAGGGGCTGGCTATGGCTACACCTTC,CASSDEAGAGYGYTF
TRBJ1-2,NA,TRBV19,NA,TGTGCCAGTAGTTTGGACAGAGACTATGGCTACACCTTC,CASSLDRDYGYTF
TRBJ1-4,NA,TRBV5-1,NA,TGCGCCAGCAGCTGGGACTCACCTGCAACTAATGAAAAACTGTTTTTT,CASSWDSPATNEKLFF
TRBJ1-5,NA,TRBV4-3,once,TGCGCCATCCCTTTGGGGGGTAATCAGCCCCAGCATTTT,CAIPLGGNQPQHF
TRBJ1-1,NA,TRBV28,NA,TGTGCCAGCAGTTTAAGTTTTTTTGGTACTCTGAACACTGAAGCTTTCTTT,CASSLSFFGTLNTEAFF
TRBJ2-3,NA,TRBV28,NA,TGTGCCAGCAGTCCCAATGCGTGGCGGGATACGCAGTATTTT,CASSPNAWRDTQYF
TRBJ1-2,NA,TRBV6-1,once,TGTGCCAGCATTGGGGGCGCGGGCTACACCTTC,CASIGGAGYTF
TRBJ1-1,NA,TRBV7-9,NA,TGTGCCAGCAGCGCTGTCCTCGGGGGAACTGAAGCTTTCTTT,CASSAVLGGTEAFF
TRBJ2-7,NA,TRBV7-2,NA,TGTGCCAGCAGTCACACCTACGAGCAGTACTTC,CASSHTYEQYF
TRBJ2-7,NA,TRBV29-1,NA,TGCAGCGTACCCAAGGAGGACAGTTCTCACTACGAGCAGTACTTC,CSVPKEDSSHYEQYF
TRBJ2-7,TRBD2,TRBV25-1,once,TGTGCCAGCAGAACGGGAGGGACCTACGAGCAGTACTTC,CASRTGGTYEQYF
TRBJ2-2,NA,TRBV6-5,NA,TGTGCCAGCAGGTGGGAGTTAAGCACCGGGGAGCTGTTTTTT,CASRWELSTGELFF
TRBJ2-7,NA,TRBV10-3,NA,TGTGCCATCAGTGGACAGTTAGTTTCCTCCTACGAGCAGTACTTC,CAISGQLVSSYEQYF
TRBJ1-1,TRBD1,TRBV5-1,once,TGCGCCAGCAGCCCCGGACAGGACTCGAACACTGAAGCTTTCTTT,CASSPGQDSNTEAFF
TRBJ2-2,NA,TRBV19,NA,TGTGCCAGTAGTATCGCCAGGGGACCCGCGAACACCGGGGAGCTGTTTTTT,CASSIARGPANTGELFF
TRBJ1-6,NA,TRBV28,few,TGTGCCAGCAGTTCCCCAGGACAGTCTTCACCCCTCCACTTT,CASSSPGQSSPLHF